The source of this T cell receptor (beta chain) is a study of cytomegalovirus exposure and HLA in healthy donors. Study observations and caveats: In a later analysis, a missense DCLRE1C variant was linked to TCR beta V- and J-gene trimming. CMV antigen specificity was confirmed in vitro for three CMV-associated chains.

PCR employed 60 Vbeta and 13 Jbeta primers. Only in-frame clones appear in the TCRdb table, and some are missing; sequencing was by immunoSEQ multiplex PCR. The sample carries over 75,000 clones, 75% to 85% recorded once. The V gene's germline CDR1 is SGHTA and CDR2 FQGTGA. The junction had 6 bases not matched to a gene; V was cut back by 2 bases and J by 9 bases. The CDR3 runs to 15 residues. On this clone: What it binds is not known.

The V gene is TRBV7-3, the J gene TRBJ2-1, with 11 bases aligning to TRBD2. The material sequenced was PBMCs. The receptor was derived from a male donor in good health and CMV-seropositive. This chain's CDR3 is CASSLGLAGGGEQFF. In DNA, the CDR3 is TGTGCCAGCAGCTTAGGACTAGCGGGTGGTGGTGAGCAGTTCTTC.